A single sample is the source of the 31 T cell receptor beta chains below, sequenced in a study of siplizumab effects on memory and regulatory T cells. Only in-frame clones appear in the TCRdb table, and some are missing; sequencing was by immunoSEQ multiplex PCR. The table shows some 64,000 clones, with roughly 85% occurring only once. The sample comprised memory CD4+ T cells sorted from blood. Receptors originate from a human donor in good health.

This chain joins TRBV5-4 and TRBJ1-2, with D maybe TRBD1 (5 bases). V lost 5 bases, J lost 8 bases, and 16 bases lay in between. Germline CDR1 is SGHNT and CDR2 is YYREEE (reference sequence). The CDR3 contains 13 residues. The CDR3 reads CASRLGQFLGYTF. CDR3 in DNA: TGTGCCAGCAGACTGGGGCAGTTTCTCGGCTACACCTTC.

V usage is TRBV6-5 and J usage is TRBJ1-1; TRBD1 might be the D (5 bases). Deletions cut 3 bases from V and 0 bases from J, with 11 bases between. Germline values: CDR1 MNHEY, CDR2 SVGAGI. The CDR3 has 15 residues. The DNA of the CDR3 is TGTGCCAGCAGTTATGGGGGGACCATGAACACTGAAGCTTTCTTT. Its translation is CASSYGGTMNTEAFF.

This clone was seen a handful of times. V gene TRBV19 combines with J gene TRBJ1-6; unclear D gene. The germline V gene has CDR1 LNHDA and CDR2 SQIVND (reference sequence). V dropped 4 bases and J dropped 7 bases, with 11 bases sitting between them. The CDR3 is 14 residues long. CDR3 residues: CASSTGRINSPLHF. CDR3 DNA sequence: TGTGCCAGTAGTACCGGACGGATAAATTCACCCCTCCACTTT.

The chain carries TRBV6-5 and TRBJ1-1; 10 bases agree with TRBD1. Germline-derived CDR1 and CDR2 are MNHEY and SVGAGI. V lost 4 bases and J lost 11; bases outside the gene matches: 16. This CDR3 contains 16 residues. CDR3 sequence reads: CASSFLPGQGFSGAFF. For the CDR3, the DNA is TGTGCCAGCAGTTTCTTACCGGGACAGGGGTTCTCGGGGGCTTTCTTT.

V is TRBV10-1 and J is TRBJ2-1, with D maybe TRBD2 (7 bases). The germline V gene encodes CDR1 WNHNN and CDR2 SYGVQD (reference sequence). The CDR3 spans 17 residues. The germline V and J ends were trimmed by 0 bases and 7 bases, with 19 bases remaining between them. The CDR3 is CASSESGRGANPNEQFF. The CDR3 DNA is TGCGCCAGCAGTGAGTCAGGGAGGGGGGCGAATCCTAATGAGCAGTTCTTC.

This sequence joins TRBV10-3 and TRBJ1-4; 11 bases are a match to TRBD1. Germline CDR1 and CDR2: ENHRY and SYGVKD. The V segment lost 3 bases and the J segment 7 bases; nucleotides outside the gene matches: 1. The CDR3 extends over 14 amino acids. The CDR3 coding sequence is TGTGCCATCAGTGAAGGGACAGGGGGTGAAAAACTGTTTTTT. Its translation is CAISEGTGGEKLFF.

The chain recombines TRBV5-6 with TRBJ2-3; 8 positions agree with TRBD1. The CDR3 covers 15 residues. CDR1 is SGHDT and CDR2 is YYEEEE in the germline V gene. The J segment lost 1 base and the V segment lost 5 bases, leaving 6 bases of the junction unmatched. The CDR3 DNA reads TGTGCCAGCAGGTCAGGGGGCTTGGGCACAGATACGCAGTATTTT. This sequence encodes CASRSGGLGTDTQYF. The variable domain in full, with the rest retrieved from reference TRBV5-6 and TRBJ2-3, is DAGVTQSPTHLIKTRGQQVTLRCSPKSGHDTVSWYQQALGQGPQFIFQYYEEEERQRGNFPDRFSGHQFPNYSSELNVNALLLGDSALYLCASRSGGLGTDTQYFGPGTRLTVL.

The gene calls are TRBV15 and TRBJ2-5; tentatively, D is TRBD1 (6 bases). This CDR3 region has 16 residues. Trimming took off 0 bases at V and 6 bases at J, with 17 bases between the two ends. Germline loops: CDR1 LNHNV, CDR2 YYDKDF (reference sequence). DNA for the CDR3: TGTGCCACCAGCAGAGATTTAGCGACAGGTCGCCAGACCCAGTACTTC. It yields the protein CATSRDLATGRQTQYF.

The J gene is TRBJ1-6, the V gene TRBV6-5; no firm D call. Trimming pared 6 bases from V and 7 bases from J, leaving 13 bases between. The CDR3 consists of 14 residues. Looked up from germline, CDR1 is MNHEY and CDR2 is SVGAGI. The CDR3 bases are TGTGCCAGCAGCCCGATTAACCCGAATTCACCCCTCCACTTT. Protein: CASSPINPNSPLHF.

This clone was counted between two and nine times. This rearrangement joins TRBV9 to TRBJ1-1, with D unresolved. The V gene lost 2 bases and the J gene lost 0 bases, with 8 bases spanning the gap. The CDR3 covers 14 residues. Germline V CDR1 and CDR2: SGDLS, YYNGEE. The CDR3 loop is CASSVGNLNTEAFF. The CDR3 nucleotides are TGTGCCAGCAGCGTGGGGAATCTGAACACTGAAGCTTTCTTT.

This clone was seen a few times. The chain has TRBV5-4 and TRBJ1-2; 7 bases are shared with TRBD1. CDR1 and CDR2 (germline): SGHNT, YYREEE (reference sequence). The CDR3 totals 15 residues. V lost 4 bases to trimming and J lost 4 bases; unmatched junction nucleotides: 10. CDR3 residues: CASSPQGGEGYGYTF. DNA for the CDR3: TGTGCCAGCAGCCCGCAGGGGGGCGAAGGCTATGGCTACACCTTC.

The chain links TRBV14 to TRBJ2-7, with a possible D match to TRBD1 (6 bases). CDR3 length equals 15 residues. V was pared by 7 bases and J by 7 bases, with 23 bases between. Germline CDR1 reads SGHDN; CDR2 reads FVKESK. The CDR3 DNA sequence: TGTGCCAGCATCCCCCTCAAACAGGGAAAAGATGAGCAGTACTTC. Translated: CASIPLKQGKDEQYF. The entire variable domain, with the rest obtained from reference TRBV14 and TRBJ2-7, is as follows: EAGVTQFPSHSVIEKGQTVTLRCDPISGHDNLYWYRRVMGKEIKFLLHFVKESKQDESGMPNNRFLAERTGGTYSTLKVQPAELEDSGVYFCASIPLKQGKDEQYFGPGTRLTVT.

This clone has only a few counts. The chain recombines TRBV14 with TRBJ2-5, with a possible D match to TRBD2 (7 bases). The CDR3 has 15 amino acids. With 4 bases removed from V and 2 bases from J, the gap between germline ends came to 14 bases. CDR1 and CDR2 (germline): SGHDN, FVKESK. In nucleotides, the CDR3 is TGTGCCAGCAGCCCTCTGAGGGGGGGGCAAGAGACCCAGTACTTC. Amino acids: CASSPLRGGQETQYF.

A single count supports this clone. The chain combines TRBV4-2 with TRBJ1-1; a possible D gene is TRBD1 (6 bases). The CDR3 is 14 residues long. Trimming pared 5 bases from V and 5 bases from J, leaving 15 bases between. In germline, CDR1 is LGHNA, CDR2 YNFKEQ. The CDR3 region is CASSLEQGMTEAFF. CDR3 DNA: TGTGCCAGCAGCTTGGAACAGGGAATGACTGAAGCTTTCTTT.

This chain connects TRBV11-2 to TRBJ1-5; 8 bases match TRBD1. The length of the CDR3 is 15 residues. J was trimmed by 2 bases and V by 6 bases; bases with no gene match: 6. In germline, CDR1 is SGHAT, CDR2 FQNNGV. The CDR3 loop is CASSITGGGNQPQHF. In DNA, the CDR3 is TGTGCCAGCAGTATAACAGGGGGAGGCAATCAGCCCCAGCATTTT.

V usage is TRBV6-6 and J usage is TRBJ2-7; either TRBD1 or TRBD2 may supply D (5 bases each). Trimming left V 2 bases short and J 6 bases short, with 14 bases between. Germline CDR1 MNHNY, CDR2 SVGAGI (reference sequence). The CDR3 sequence is 14 residues long. DNA of the CDR3: TGTGCCAGCAGTTACGGGGGTCGGGCTAGCGAGCAGTACTTC. Translating it yields CASSYGGRASEQYF.

J is TRBJ2-3 and V is TRBV5-4; 15 nucleotides align to TRBD2. Germline CDR1 is SGHNT and CDR2 is YYREEE (reference sequence). CDR3 length equals 17 residues. V shed 4 bases, J shed 5 bases, and the junction held 8 bases outside the gene matches. The DNA for the CDR3 is TGTGCCAGCAGCCCTCCCGGGACTAGCGGGGGGCTAGATACGCAGTATTTT. Encoded protein: CASSPPGTSGGLDTQYF.

This chain links TRBV6-5 with TRBJ1-2, with a tentative D call TRBD1 (6 bases). The CDR3 has 13 amino acids. CDR1 and CDR2 from the germline V gene are MNHEY and SVGAGI. Trimming took off 4 bases at V and 9 bases at J, with 15 bases between the two ends. The CDR3 nucleotides read TGTGCCAGCAGTTCACAGGGTTTGAATCGCTACACCTTC. Translation gives CASSSQGLNRYTF.

The V gene is TRBV10-2, the J gene TRBJ1-6; 7 positions agree with TRBD1. The CDR3 length is 14 residues. V shed 3 bases and J 4 bases; nucleotides not matched to a gene: 0. CDR1 and CDR2 (germline): WSHSY, SAAADI. The CDR3 DNA follows: TGCGCCAGCAGTGAACAGGGGTATAATTCACCCCTCCACTTT. Amino acids: CASSEQGYNSPLHF.

The J gene is TRBJ1-5, the V gene TRBV6-6; D possibly corresponds to TRBD1 (5 bases). This CDR3 has 15 residues. Trimming removed 6 bases from V and 0 bases from J, with 12 bases in between. The germline V gene has CDR1 MNHNY and CDR2 SVGAGI (reference sequence). The CDR3 nucleotides are TGTGCCAGCAGAGACGACAGTTATAGCAATCAGCCCCAGCATTTT. This sequence encodes CASRDDSYSNQPQHF.

This rearrangement joins TRBV10-3 to TRBJ1-2; no clear D. The CDR3 loop spans 12 amino acids. Germline values: CDR1 ENHRY, CDR2 SYGVKD. V dropped 2 bases and J dropped 5 bases, with 6 bases sitting between them. CDR3 DNA sequence: TGTGCCATCAGTGAGGAAATTTATGGCTACACCTTC. It specifies CAISEEIYGYTF.

The rearrangement uses TRBV4-3 and TRBJ1-2, with no clear D. Germline CDR1 reads LGHNA; CDR2 reads YSLEER. Between the trimmed V and J ends, which lost 0 bases and 1 base, there was a span of 12 bases. This CDR3 region has 16 residues. The CDR3 here is CASSQEAYYLNYGYTF. For the CDR3, the DNA is TGCGCCAGCAGCCAAGAGGCGTATTACCTTAACTATGGCTACACCTTC.

The chain joins TRBV15 to TRBJ1-1; TRBD1 agrees at 10 bases. The junction had 5 bases not matched to a gene; V was cut back by 5 bases and J by 5 bases. Germline values: CDR1 LNHNV, CDR2 YYDKDF (reference sequence). The CDR3 runs to 14 residues. The CDR3 bases are TGTGCCACCAGCGGAGGGGGACAGGGGACTGAAGCTTTCTTT. Protein: CATSGGGQGTEAFF.

The chain employs TRBV10-3 and TRBJ2-5; 9 bases fit TRBD1. The CDR3 loop spans 18 amino acids. Germline values: CDR1 ENHRY, CDR2 SYGVKD. V gave up 2 bases and J gave up 5 bases; unmatched junction bases: 15. Written as DNA, the CDR3 is TGTGCCATCAGTGAGCGAGGGCCCGGGACAGGGAATGAGGAGACCCAGTACTTC. Its protein product is CAISERGPGTGNEETQYF.

The rearrangement links TRBV19 to TRBJ1-2, with D maybe TRBD1 (6 bases). Germline CDR1 and CDR2: LNHDA and SQIVND (reference sequence). The CDR3 consists of 16 residues. The ends were cut back, 1 base at V and 0 bases at J, with 12 bases in the middle. In DNA, the CDR3 is TGTGCCAGTAGTATAGGTACAGGGTTGGCTAACTATGGCTACACCTTC. As protein: CASSIGTGLANYGYTF.

This clone was detected only a few times. Other DNA sequences of this sample code for an identical CDR3. This sequence joins TRBV4-2 and TRBJ2-3; 8 positions agree with TRBD2. Germline V gene sequence: CDR1 LGHNA, CDR2 YNFKEQ. The CDR3 runs to 15 residues. V lost 4 bases and J lost 2; bases outside the gene matches: 5. CDR3 amino acids: CASSRGSGDTDTQYF. In nucleotides, the CDR3 is TGTGCCAGCAGCCGGGGTAGCGGGGACACAGATACGCAGTATTTT.

The chain carries TRBV5-1 and TRBJ1-1, with D perhaps matching TRBD1 (6 bases). The ends were cut back, 4 bases at V and 5 bases at J, with 18 bases in the middle. The CDR3 spans 15 residues. In germline, CDR1 is SGHRS, CDR2 YFSETQ. DNA for the CDR3: TGCGCCAGCAGCCTAACGGGGGGCAGCACTACTGAAGCTTTCTTT. Amino acid sequence: CASSLTGGSTTEAFF.

The chain links TRBV30 to TRBJ1-6; D is perhaps TRBD1 (6 bases). CDR3 length: 16 residues. The V end lost 0 bases, the J end lost 7 bases, and 16 bases lay between the germline ends. The germline V gene has CDR1 GTSNPN and CDR2 SVGIG (reference sequence). CDR3 in DNA: TGTGCCTGGAGTGTGGCACTAGGAGGGGGGAATTCACCCCTCCACTTT. Encoded protein: CAWSVALGGGNSPLHF.

Details on this clone: This sample also contains other DNA sequences that code for the same CDR3. The chain couples TRBV14 to TRBJ1-1; a weak D match, TRBD1 (6 bases). Germline V CDR1 and CDR2: SGHDN, FVKESK. This CDR3 spans 13 amino acids. The V end lost 4 bases, the J end lost 1 base, and 7 bases lay between the germline ends. The CDR3 is CASSLQGNTEAFF. The CDR3 coding sequence is TGTGCCAGCAGCCTACAGGGGAACACTGAAGCTTTCTTT.

The V call is TRBV7-9, the J call TRBJ1-1; D might be TRBD1 (6 bases). V was cut by 2 bases and J by 0 bases, with 19 bases left in between. Germline CDR1 and CDR2: SEHNR and FQNEAQ (reference sequence). The CDR3 has 18 amino acids. The CDR3 DNA sequence: TGTGCCAGCAGCTTACAGCCCTTAACGGACAGCCTGAACACTGAAGCTTTCTTT. Encoded protein: CASSLQPLTDSLNTEAFF.

This chain uses TRBV5-1 with TRBJ1-2, with TRBD1 matching over 10 bases. V dropped 6 bases and J dropped 4; count of bases not matched to a gene: 12. Looked up from germline, CDR1 is SGHRS and CDR2 is YFSETQ. The CDR3 length is 16 residues. The chain's CDR3 is CASISRTGQGVYGYTF. The DNA for the CDR3 is TGCGCCAGCATCTCCCGCACCGGACAGGGGGTCTATGGCTACACCTTC.